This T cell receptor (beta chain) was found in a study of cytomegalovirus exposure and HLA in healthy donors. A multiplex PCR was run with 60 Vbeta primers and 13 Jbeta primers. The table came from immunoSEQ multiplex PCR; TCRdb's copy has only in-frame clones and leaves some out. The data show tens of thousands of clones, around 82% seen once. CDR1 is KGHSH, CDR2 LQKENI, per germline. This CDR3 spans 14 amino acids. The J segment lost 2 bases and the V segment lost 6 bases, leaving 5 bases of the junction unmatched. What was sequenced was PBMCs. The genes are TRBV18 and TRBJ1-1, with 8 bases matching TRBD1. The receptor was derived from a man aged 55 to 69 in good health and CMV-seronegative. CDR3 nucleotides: TGTGCCAGCTCCAAGACAGGGGTCAACACTGAAGCTTTCTTT. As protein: CASSKTGVNTEAFF.